The TCR beta chain described here comes from a study of shared T cell receptors in the human thymus (dated by TCRdb to the early 2020s). With regard to the full study: The study examined how self-reactive, shared T-cell receptor alpha chains are generated in the human thymus.

For CDR1 and CDR2, the germline V gene lists SGHDN and FVKESK. V trim: 2 bases; J trim: 6 bases; unmatched bases: 9. The CDR3, from cysteine to phenylalanine, totals 17 residues. The DNA shown is the 51-base CDR3, in frame from base 1. Comments on this clone: This clone's antigen is unknown. Base qualities are not recorded, but no much larger clone differs from it by a single base.

Library generation was performed with the immunoSEQ multiplex PCR assay. In TCRdb, the immuneACCESS table is reduced to in-frame sequences with V and J assigned. These tables do not hold every clone; where another copy was compared, an unresolved V gene accounts for under half, and the others remain unexplained. In all, the sample holds 500,000 to 850,000 clones, and over 75% of those were seen once. The biggest ten clones account for just under 0.0095% of the sample. This sample also appeared in a second study, on human thymus T cells. In that second paper, the authors write: In Finland, the donors were immunologically healthy infants who were having open corrective cardiac surgery for congenital heart defects. Thymus tissue was collected as surgical resects that were removed during corrective cardiac surgery. Usage of V and J gene segments appeared to be biased in both the thymic and the peripheral blood repertoires. The related research reported highly overlapping thymic TCR repertoires among unrelated individuals. TCR alpha and beta repertoires from about 8 infant thymus samples and a few related peripheral blood samples were characterized in the study. Donor ages ranging from roughly 7 to 250 days were recorded, and 5 to 7 male and a couple of female infants were included in the cohort. After being mechanically released from the tissue, thymocytes were kept at -70 degrees C in pellets of roughly 8.5-34 million cells. Genomic DNA was extracted from frozen cell pellets with a QIAsymphony instrument. TCRB and TCRAD loci were amplified from a standardized quantity of quality-controlled genomic DNA using the immunoSEQ multiplex PCR assay. The amplicons spanned the V(D)J region and were long enough to cover the CDR3 and allow V and J genes to be identified. Amplicon sequencing was performed on an Illumina platform through the commercial immunoSEQ service. Primer bias and sequencing errors were corrected using previously described methods, and TCRAD and TCRB definitions followed the IMGT database. Repertoires were analysed with immunoSEQ Analyzer 3.0 and VDJTools, covering basic statistics, V/J segment usage, diversity estimates, rarefaction and pairwise overlap. Diversity was estimated with Chao1, ChaoE, Efron-Thisted, Shannon and inverse Simpson indices, and also on datasets down-sampled to the smallest sample. Repertoire overlap was determined by strict matching of CDR3 nucleotide sequence, V gene and J gene, and Jaccard-based multidimensional scaling clustering was applied. Thymus samples yielded on average about 810,000 unique TCRB clonotypes, compared with some 83,000 from blood samples.

The specimen was thymocytes. The chain joins TRBV14 to TRBJ2-3, with 12 bases matching TRBD2. The receptor comes from a boy under three years old with a congenital heart defect. Donor details come from another sample of the same person, matched by shared clones. The DNA reads TGTGCCAGCAGCCAACTCCGACTAGCGGGGGCTGCGGATACGCAGTATTTT. Translated, it gives CASSQLRLAGAADTQYF. Extended through the reference TRBV14 and TRBJ2-3 proteins, this CDR3 yields the full variable domain: EAGVTQFPSHSVIEKGQTVTLRCDPISGHDNLYWYRRVMGKEIKFLLHFVKESKQDESGMPNNRFLAERTGGTYSTLKVQPAELEDSGVYFCASSQLRLAGAADTQYFGPGTRLTVL.